This TCR beta chain emerged from a study of response to subunit inactivated influenza vaccine. This clonotype was detected a few times. Its target is not known. This CDR3 comprises 15 residues. Trimming left V 0 bases short and J 3 bases short, with 10 bases between. CDR1 is SGHRS, CDR2 YFSETQ, per germline. Whole-study findings and limits: The authors suggested that every seasonal influenza vaccination recruits few new T cells.

TCRdb analysed the RT-PCR reads with MiXCR anew, one entry per CDR3 protein. The sample contains 500,000 to 600,000 distinct CDR3 sequences, 6% to 9% of which appear only once. The material sequenced was PBMCs from blood, taken roughly 24 months after vaccination. The V call is TRBV5-1, the J call TRBJ1-3, with D possibly TRBD1 on 5 matching bases. The TCR sequence derives from a man aged 50 to 69 who received an inactivated influenza vaccine. The CDR3 here is CASSLDGGIGNTIYF. DNA for the CDR3: TGCGCCAGCAGCTTGGATGGGGGAATTGGAAACACCATATATTTT.